The following is a TCR beta chain sequence with its context. This sample is drawn from a study of blood T cells in healthy people across ages. A second PCR of 7 to 11 cycles used a sample-barcoded 5' primer and a J-beta primer mix. TCRdb re-called the 5' RACE reads through MiXCR, storing one row per CDR3 protein. The sample contains about 1.8 million distinct CDR3 sequences, approximately 50% of which appear only once. V lost 7 bases to trimming and J lost 6 bases, with 15 bases between them. CDR3 length: 14 residues. Germline assignment: CDR1 MNHNY and CDR2 SVGAGI (reference sequence). The rearrangement joins TRBV6-6 to TRBJ2-2; D is uncertain. Sequencing was carried out using blood. The receptor was isolated from a middle-aged woman in good health. CDR3: CASTSSEGSGELFF. In DNA form, the CDR3 reads TGTGCCAGCACCTCCTCAGAAGGGTCCGGGGAGCTGTTTTTT.